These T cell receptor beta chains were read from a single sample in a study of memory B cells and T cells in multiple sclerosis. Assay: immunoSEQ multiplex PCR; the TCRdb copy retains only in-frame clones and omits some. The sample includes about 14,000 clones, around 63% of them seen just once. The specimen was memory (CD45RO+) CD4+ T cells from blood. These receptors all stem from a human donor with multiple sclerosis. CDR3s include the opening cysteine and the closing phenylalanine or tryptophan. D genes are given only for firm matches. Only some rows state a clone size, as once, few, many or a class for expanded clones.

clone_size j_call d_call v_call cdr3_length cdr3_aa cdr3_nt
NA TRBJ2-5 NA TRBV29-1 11 CSVGPGETQYF TGCAGCGTTGGGCCCGGGGAGACCCAGTACTTC
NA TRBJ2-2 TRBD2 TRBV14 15 CASNVAGVNTGELFF TGTGCCAGCAACGTAGCGGGAGTGAACACCGGGGAGCTGTTTTTT
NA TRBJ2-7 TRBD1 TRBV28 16 CASSPTSRTGTDEQYF TGTGCCAGCAGTCCGACCTCAAGGACAGGGACGGACGAGCAGTACTTC
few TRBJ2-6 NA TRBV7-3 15 CASSYRASGANVLTF TGTGCCAGCAGCTACAGGGCCTCTGGGGCCAACGTCCTGACTTTC
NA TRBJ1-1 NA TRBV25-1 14 CASSDFRGTSEAFF TGTGCCAGCAGTGATTTTAGGGGTACGAGTGAAGCTTTCTTT
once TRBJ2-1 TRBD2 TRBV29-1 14 CSVRAGVSYNEQFF TGCAGCGTCCGAGCGGGAGTCTCCTACAATGAGCAGTTCTTC
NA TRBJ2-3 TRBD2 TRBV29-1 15 CSGSTSGKNTDTQYF TGCAGCGGTTCGACTAGCGGGAAGAACACAGATACGCAGTATTTT
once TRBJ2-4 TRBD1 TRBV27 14 CASSLLGQGDIQYF TGTGCCAGCAGTTTACTGGGACAGGGGGACATTCAGTACTTC
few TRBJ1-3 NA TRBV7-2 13 CASKRGGGNTIYF TGTGCCAGCAAGAGGGGAGGTGGAAACACCATATATTTT
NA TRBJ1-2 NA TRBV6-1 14 CASSAGTTNYGYTF TGTGCCAGCAGTGCCGGGACAACTAACTATGGCTACACCTTC
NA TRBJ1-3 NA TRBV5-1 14 CASRWDNSGNTIYF TGCGCCAGCAGATGGGACAACTCTGGAAACACCATATATTTT
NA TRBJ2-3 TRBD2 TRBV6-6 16 CASTSGGEDGTDTQYF TGTGCCAGCACTAGTGGGGGGGAGGATGGCACAGATACGCAGTATTTT
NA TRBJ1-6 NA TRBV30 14 CAWSVGGEGSPLHF TGTGCCTGGAGTGTAGGGGGAGAGGGATCACCCCTCCACTTT
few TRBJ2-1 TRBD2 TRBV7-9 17 CASSPFRGTSGENEQFF TGTGCCAGCAGCCCCTTTCGGGGGACTAGCGGGGAGAATGAGCAGTTCTTC
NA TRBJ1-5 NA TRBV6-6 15 CASSPDSNSNQPQHF TGTGCCAGCAGTCCGGACAGTAATAGCAATCAGCCCCAGCATTTT
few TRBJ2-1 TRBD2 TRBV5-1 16 CASSLGASGGVREQFF TGCGCCAGCAGCTTGGGGGCTAGCGGGGGGGTAAGGGAGCAGTTCTTC
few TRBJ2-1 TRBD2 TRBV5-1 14 CASSVSGGAGEQFF TGCGCCAGCAGCGTTAGCGGGGGGGCGGGGGAGCAGTTCTTC
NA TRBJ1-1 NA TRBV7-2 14 CASSSQGRNTEAFF TGTGCCAGCAGCTCGCAGGGGAGAAACACTGAAGCTTTCTTT
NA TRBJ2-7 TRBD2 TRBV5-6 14 CASSLKGGSHEQYF TGTGCCAGCAGCTTGAAGGGCGGGAGCCACGAGCAGTACTTC
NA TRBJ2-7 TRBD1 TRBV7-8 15 CASSPTTGDSYGQYF TGTGCCAGCAGCCCGACGACAGGGGACTCCTACGGGCAGTACTTC
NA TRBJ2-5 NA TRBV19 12 CASGKRGETQYF TGTGCCAGTGGGAAGCGAGGGGAGACCCAGTACTTC
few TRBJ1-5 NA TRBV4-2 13 CASGQNPRQPQHF TGTGCCAGCGGACAGAACCCCAGACAGCCCCAGCATTTT
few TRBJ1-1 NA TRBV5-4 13 CASSRTVNTEAFF TGTGCCAGCAGCCGGACAGTTAACACTGAAGCTTTCTTT
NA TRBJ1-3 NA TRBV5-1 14 CASSLEGLGNTIYF TGCGCCAGCAGCTTGGAGGGACTCGGAAACACCATATATTTT
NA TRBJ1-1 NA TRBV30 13 CAWVPEQVGEAFF TGTGCCTGGGTCCCAGAACAGGTCGGTGAAGCTTTCTTT
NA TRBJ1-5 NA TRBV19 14 CASRSVGGAGPQHF TGTGCCAGTCGGAGTGTGGGGGGGGCTGGGCCCCAGCATTTT
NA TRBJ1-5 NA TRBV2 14 CASSADMGNQPQHF TGTGCCAGCAGTGCGGACATGGGGAATCAGCCCCAGCATTTT
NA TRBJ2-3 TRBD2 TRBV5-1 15 CASSLRGTRSDTQYF TGCGCCAGCAGCTTGAGAGGGACTAGGTCAGATACGCAGTATTTT
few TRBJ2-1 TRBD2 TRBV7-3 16 CASSLYGTSGREEQFF TGTGCCAGCAGCCTATATGGGACTAGCGGGAGAGAGGAGCAGTTCTTC
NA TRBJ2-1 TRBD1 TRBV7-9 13 CASSPDRDGEQFF TGTGCCAGCAGCCCCGACAGGGATGGTGAGCAGTTCTTC
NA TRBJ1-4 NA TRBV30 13 CAGNGGPNEKLFF TGTGCCGGTAACGGGGGGCCTAATGAAAAACTGTTTTTT
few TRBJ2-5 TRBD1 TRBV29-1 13 CSVESGQGQTQYF TGCAGCGTTGAATCCGGACAGGGGCAGACCCAGTACTTC
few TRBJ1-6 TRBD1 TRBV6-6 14 CASSHGTGESPLHF TGTGCCAGCAGTCACGGGACAGGGGAATCACCCCTCCACTTT
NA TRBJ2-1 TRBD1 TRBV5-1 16 CASSLGGWTGYDEQFF TGCGCCAGCAGCTTGGGGGGTTGGACAGGGTATGATGAGCAGTTCTTC
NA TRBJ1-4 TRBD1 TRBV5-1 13 CASSEDRAEKLFF TGCGCCAGCAGCGAAGACAGGGCTGAAAAACTGTTTTTT
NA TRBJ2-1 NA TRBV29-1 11 CSVLRTDEQFF TGCAGCGTTCTGCGTACGGATGAGCAGTTCTTC
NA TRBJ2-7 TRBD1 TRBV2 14 CASSEEDRWGEQYF TGTGCCAGCAGTGAAGAGGACAGGTGGGGCGAGCAGTACTTC
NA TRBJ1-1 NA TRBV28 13 CASLQGQGTEAFF TGTGCCAGCCTCCAGGGGCAAGGCACTGAAGCTTTCTTT
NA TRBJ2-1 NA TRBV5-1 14 CASSLWTSYNEQFF TGCGCCAGCAGCTTATGGACAAGCTACAATGAGCAGTTCTTC
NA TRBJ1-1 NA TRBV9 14 CASSDDIKGTEAFF TGTGCCAGCAGCGATGACATTAAGGGGACTGAAGCTTTCTTT
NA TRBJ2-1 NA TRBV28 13 CASRGSSYNEQFF TGTGCCAGCCGAGGTAGCTCTTACAATGAGCAGTTCTTC
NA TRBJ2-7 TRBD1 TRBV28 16 CASSIPSGTGKREQYF TGTGCCAGCAGTATACCTTCCGGGACAGGGAAGCGCGAGCAGTACTTC
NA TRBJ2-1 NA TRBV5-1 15 CASYLTGLPYNEQFF TGCGCCAGCTACCTAACAGGGCTGCCCTACAATGAGCAGTTCTTC
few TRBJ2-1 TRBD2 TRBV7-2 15 CASSYGTKRGNEQFF TGTGCCAGCAGCTATGGGACTAAACGGGGCAATGAGCAGTTCTTC
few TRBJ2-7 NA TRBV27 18 CASSLRIRTFDGSYEQYF TGTGCCAGCAGTTTACGTATCCGGACTTTTGACGGCTCCTACGAGCAGTACTTC
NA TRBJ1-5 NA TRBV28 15 CASSLNAPSGKPQHF TGTGCCAGCAGTTTAAACGCCCCCTCAGGGAAGCCCCAGCATTTT
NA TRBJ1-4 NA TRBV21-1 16 CANRSGLLRPNEKLFF TGTGCCAACCGGTCAGGACTCCTCAGACCTAATGAAAAACTGTTTTTT